This T cell receptor beta chain is drawn from a study of immune cell composition in non-small cell lung cancer. The protocol was immunoSEQ multiplex PCR, while the TCRdb copy is restricted to in-frame clones and leaves out a portion. The table records approximately 4,000 clones, around 79% of them present only once. This CDR3 has 17 residues. Germline V gene data show CDR1 as WNHNN and CDR2 as SYGVQD (reference sequence). V lost 1 base to trimming and J lost 2 bases, with 16 bases between them. Whole-study findings and limits: Tumour TCR-beta clonality was not significantly tied to smoking pack-years. In adenocarcinoma, maximal tumour-associated clone frequency tracked TIL tumour reactivity. Top 10 clone scores and clonality were higher in squamous than adenocarcinoma.

This clone turned up a few times. The antigen is not known. This TCR derives from a human donor with non-small cell lung cancer. Sequenced: lung tumor tissue. This chain links TRBV10-1 with TRBJ2-3; TRBD1 is a possible D gene (5 bases). The CDR3 nucleotides read TGCGCCAGCAGTGAGTTGGGTCGGCAGGGAATCACAGATACGCAGTATTTT. Protein sequence: CASSELGRQGITDTQYF.